Detailed here is one T cell receptor beta chain. What antigen it recognizes has not been identified. One base away there is no much larger clone; base qualities are not given. Related bone marrow donors provided peripheral blood samples on the day of marrow donation. Mononuclear cells from peripheral blood and bone marrow were separated by Ficoll-Hypaque density centrifugation and then cryopreserved. CD4+ and CD8+ T cells, including naive and memory subsets, were sorted by FACS on a FACSAria II. CDR1 SGHDT and CDR2 YYEEEE are derived from the germline V gene. V is shortened by 4 bases, J by 4 bases, and the region joining them spans 17 bases. CDR3 length: 15 amino acids, cysteine to phenylalanine. The retained sequence is limited to the CDR3, 45 bases, with the frame set at the first base. The entry originates in a study of T cells after posttransplantation cyclophosphamide (dated by TCRdb to 2016 to 2017). Describing the broader study: T cell repertoire reconstitution was tracked by TRB sequencing after myeloablative bone marrow transplantation in which posttransplantation cyclophosphamide was used as GVHD prophylaxis. Public TRB sequences were checked against a database of over 3,000 sequences associated with responses to pathogens, tumor antigens, self-antigens and alloantigens. Because TRA and TRB clonality were tightly correlated in 9 samples, subsequent TCR analyses were focused on TRB only. Samples from under 40 PTCy-treated patients, along with samples from about 17 of their related bone marrow donors, underwent antigen receptor sequencing. In 3 patients, TRB sequencing was also performed on up to roughly 3 more blood samples taken 2 to 5.2 years after transplant, and in 4 patients, pretransplant blood was also TRB-sequenced. Blood from all 30 or so PTCy patients who had 1-year posttransplant specimens underwent TRB sequencing. Paper-wide results and their limitations: Donor-recipient similarity was low at 1-2 months but increased during the first year, and donor CD8+ memory clones often dominated later blood repertoires. Across roughly 40 patients, recipient CMV seropositivity and CMV reactivation were highly associated with TRB clonality; PTCy diversity was similar to CNI/methotrexate controls. The TRB repertoires of T cells infiltrating skin or GI tract showed only limited overlap with the TRB repertoires of T cells in blood.

Genomic DNA was the input for TRB sequencing, which was run either with the immunoSEQ assay at survey resolution or with the hsTCRB kit. The authors' pipeline ran thus. The immunoSEQ software handled the initial read processing, while the LymphoSeq R package was used for the repertoire analyses. Clonality was computed as 1 minus normalized Shannon entropy, and a Gini coefficient was also calculated for each TRB dataset. To infer phenotypes in unsorted samples, TRB sequences from sorted subsets of the recipient or donor were mapped onto the unsorted samples of the same recipient. Sourced from immuneACCESS, this table was stored by TCRdb with only in-frame sequences that have V and J called. A share of the clones is absent; for the studies checked, an unresolved V gene accounts for under half, and the remainder has no known explanation. V and J calls and clone size are given by that table; D and trimming were obtained from the DNA. The sample yields about 22,000 clones; around 73% were counted once. Over 0.65% of the sample belongs to the ten largest clones.

Source material: memory CD4+ T cells sorted from PBMCs. This TCR derives from a woman in her sixties in good health, CMV-negative, and a related stem cell transplant donor. The chain links TRBV5-6 with TRBJ2-5, with the D gene too uncertain to name. The nucleotide sequence reads TGTGCCAGCAGCAGAGCGTCAAAGGCTAGAGAGACCCAGTACTTC. Translated, it gives CASSRASKARETQYF.